The sequence of this T cell receptor (beta chain) was determined in a study of blood T cell repertoires in COVID-19. Sequenced by immunoSEQ multiplex PCR; TCRdb stores in-frame clones only, minus some. There are over 100,000 clones in the sample; roughly three quarters occur only once, and 3.5% to 4.5% lies in the top ten. For this clone: The same CDR3 is also encoded by other DNA sequences in this sample.

V shed 2 bases and J shed 5 bases, with 7 bases lying between them. The CDR3 extends over 13 amino acids. From germline, CDR1 is KGHSH and CDR2 LQKENI. V gene TRBV18 combines with J gene TRBJ1-5, with D possibly being TRBD1 (6 bases). Material: peripheral blood. The TCR was taken from a woman aged 80 or over with acute or convalescent COVID-19. CDR3 in amino acids: CASSPKGDQPQHF. CDR3 nucleotide sequence: TGTGCCAGCTCACCAAAGGGGGATCAGCCCCAGCATTTT.